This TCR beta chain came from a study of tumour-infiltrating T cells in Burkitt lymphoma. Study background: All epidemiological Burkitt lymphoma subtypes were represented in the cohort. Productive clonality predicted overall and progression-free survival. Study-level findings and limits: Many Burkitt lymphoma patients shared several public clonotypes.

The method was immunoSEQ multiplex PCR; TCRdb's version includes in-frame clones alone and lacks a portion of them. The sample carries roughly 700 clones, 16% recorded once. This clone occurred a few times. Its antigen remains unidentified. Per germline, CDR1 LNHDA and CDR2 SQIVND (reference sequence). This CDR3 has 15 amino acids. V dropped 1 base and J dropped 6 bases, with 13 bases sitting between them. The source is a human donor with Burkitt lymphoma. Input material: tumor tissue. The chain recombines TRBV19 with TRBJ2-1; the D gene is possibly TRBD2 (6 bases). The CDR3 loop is CASSIAVVGSNEQFF. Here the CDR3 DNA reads TGTGCCAGTAGTATAGCGGTGGTCGGGAGCAATGAGCAGTTCTTC.